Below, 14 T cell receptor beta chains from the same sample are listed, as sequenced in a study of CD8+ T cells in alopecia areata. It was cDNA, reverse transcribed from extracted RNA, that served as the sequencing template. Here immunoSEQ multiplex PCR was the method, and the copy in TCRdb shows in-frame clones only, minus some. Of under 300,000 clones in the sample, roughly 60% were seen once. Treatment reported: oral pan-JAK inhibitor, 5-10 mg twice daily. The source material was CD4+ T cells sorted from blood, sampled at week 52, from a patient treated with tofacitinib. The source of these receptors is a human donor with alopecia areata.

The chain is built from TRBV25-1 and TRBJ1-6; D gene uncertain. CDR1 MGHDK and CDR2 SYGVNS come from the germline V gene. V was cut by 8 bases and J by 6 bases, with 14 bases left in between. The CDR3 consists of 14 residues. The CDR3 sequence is CASHPGWTNSPLHF. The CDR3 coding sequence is TGTGCCAGCCACCCGGGGTGGACTAATTCACCCCTCCACTTT.

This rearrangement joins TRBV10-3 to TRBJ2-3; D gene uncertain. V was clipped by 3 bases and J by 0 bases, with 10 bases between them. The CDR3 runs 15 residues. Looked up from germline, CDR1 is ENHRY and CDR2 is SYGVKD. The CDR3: CAISEKAPSTDTQYF. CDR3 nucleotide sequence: TGTGCCATCAGTGAAAAAGCTCCGAGCACAGATACGCAGTATTTT.

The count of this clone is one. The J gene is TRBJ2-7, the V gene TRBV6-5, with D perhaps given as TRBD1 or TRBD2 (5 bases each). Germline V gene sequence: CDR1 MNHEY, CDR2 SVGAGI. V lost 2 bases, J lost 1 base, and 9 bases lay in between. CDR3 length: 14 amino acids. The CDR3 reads CASSYTRQSYEQYF. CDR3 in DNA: TGTGCCAGCAGTTACACTAGACAGTCCTACGAGCAGTACTTC.

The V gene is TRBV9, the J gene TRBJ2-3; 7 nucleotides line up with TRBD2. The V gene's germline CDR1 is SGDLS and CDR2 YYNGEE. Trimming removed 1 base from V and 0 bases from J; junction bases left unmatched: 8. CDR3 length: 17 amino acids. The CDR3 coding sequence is TGTGCCAGCAGCGTATCCCCAGCGGGGACTAGCACAGATACGCAGTATTTT. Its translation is CASSVSPAGTSTDTQYF. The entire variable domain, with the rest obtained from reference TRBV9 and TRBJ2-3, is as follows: DSGVTQTPKHLITATGQRVTLRCSPRSGDLSVYWYQQSLDQGLQFLIQYYNGEERAKGNILERFSAQQFPDLHSELNLSSLELGDSALYFCASSVSPAGTSTDTQYFGPGTRLTVL.

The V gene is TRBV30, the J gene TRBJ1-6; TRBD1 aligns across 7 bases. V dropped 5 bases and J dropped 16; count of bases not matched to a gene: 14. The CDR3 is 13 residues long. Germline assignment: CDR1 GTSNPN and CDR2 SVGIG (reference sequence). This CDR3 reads CAWGPTDRAPLHF. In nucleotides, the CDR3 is TGTGCCTGGGGACCCACCGACAGGGCCCCTCTCCACTTT.

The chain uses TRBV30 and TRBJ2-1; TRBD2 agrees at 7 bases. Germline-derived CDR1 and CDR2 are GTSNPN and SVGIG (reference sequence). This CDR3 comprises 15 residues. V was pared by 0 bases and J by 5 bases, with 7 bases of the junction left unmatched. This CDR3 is CAWSVFPSGNNEQFF. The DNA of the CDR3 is TGTGCCTGGAGTGTGTTTCCTAGCGGCAACAATGAGCAGTTCTTC.

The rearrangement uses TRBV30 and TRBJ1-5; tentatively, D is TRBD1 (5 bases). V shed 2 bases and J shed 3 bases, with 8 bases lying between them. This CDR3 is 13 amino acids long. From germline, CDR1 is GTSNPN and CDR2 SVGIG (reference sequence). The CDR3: CAWSLQDNQPQHF. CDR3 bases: TGTGCCTGGAGTCTACAGGACAATCAGCCCCAGCATTTT.

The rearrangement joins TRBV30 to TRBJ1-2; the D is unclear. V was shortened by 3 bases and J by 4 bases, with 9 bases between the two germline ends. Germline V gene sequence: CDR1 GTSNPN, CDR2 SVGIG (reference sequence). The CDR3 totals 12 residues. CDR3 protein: CAWRGSSYGYTF. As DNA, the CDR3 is TGTGCCTGGAGAGGGTCCTCCTATGGCTACACCTTC. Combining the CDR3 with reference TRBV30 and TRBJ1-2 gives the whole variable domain SQTIHQWPATLVQPVGSPLSLECTVEGTSNPNLYWYRQAAGRGLQLLFYSVGIGQISSEVPQNLSASRPQDRQFILSSKKLLLSDSGFYLCAWRGSSYGYTFGSGTRLTVV.

The CDR3 nucleotides are TGTGCCAGCAGCTTACTAGCGGGGGTATACAATGAGCAGTTCTTC. It translates to CASSLLAGVYNEQFF. The rearrangement joins TRBV7-2 to TRBJ2-1; 10 bases map to TRBD2. CDR3 length equals 15 residues. Trimming cost V 2 bases and J 4 bases; bases outside gene matches: 2. Germline CDR1 is SGHTA and CDR2 is FQGNSA.

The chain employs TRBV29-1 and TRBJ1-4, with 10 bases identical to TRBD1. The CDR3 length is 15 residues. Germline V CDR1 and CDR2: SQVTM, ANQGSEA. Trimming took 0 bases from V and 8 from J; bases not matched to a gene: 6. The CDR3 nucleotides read TGCAGCGTTGAAGACCGGGGACAGGGGTACGAAAAACTGTTTTTT. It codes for CSVEDRGQGYEKLFF.

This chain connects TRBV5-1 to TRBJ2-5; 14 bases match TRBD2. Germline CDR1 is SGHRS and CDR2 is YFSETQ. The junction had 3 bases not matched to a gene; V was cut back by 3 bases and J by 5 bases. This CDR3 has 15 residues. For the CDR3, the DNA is TGCGCCAGCAGCTGGGGACTAGCGGGGGACGAGACCCAGTACTTC. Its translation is CASSWGLAGDETQYF.

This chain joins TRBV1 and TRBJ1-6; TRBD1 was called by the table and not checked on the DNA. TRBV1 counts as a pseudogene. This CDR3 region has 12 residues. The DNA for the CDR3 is TGCACCAGCAGCCCAGACAGGGCTCCCCTCCACTTT. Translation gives CTSSPDRAPLHF.

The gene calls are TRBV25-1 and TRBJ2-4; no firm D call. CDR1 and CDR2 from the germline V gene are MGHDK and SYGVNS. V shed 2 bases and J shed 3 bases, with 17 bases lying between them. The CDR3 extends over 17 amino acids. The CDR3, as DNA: TGTGCCAGCAGTGAAGAGGAGTCTTTGGATAGCAAAAACATTCAGTACTTC. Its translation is CASSEEESLDSKNIQYF.

CDR3 sequence: CATSSRTSLYGYTF. The CDR3 DNA follows: TGTGCCACCAGCTCCCGGACTTCCCTCTATGGCTACACCTTC. The gene calls are TRBV15 and TRBJ1-2; no clear D. Germline V lookup: CDR1 LNHNV, CDR2 YYDKDF (reference sequence). This CDR3 region has 14 residues. V lost 5 bases and J lost 4, with 14 bases in between.